This T cell receptor (beta chain) came from a study of shared clonotypes between healthy human individuals. Libraries were prepared by immunoSEQ multiplex PCR; TCRdb keeps only in-frame clonotypes and omits some of them. The sample holds around 1,100,000 clones, 77% seen once. CDR1 is SGDLS and CDR2 is YYNGEE in the germline V gene. The CDR3 runs 14 residues. V lost 0 bases and J 4 bases, leaving 10 bases between the germline ends. The receptor's source is a young man in good health. Some clones in this sample may be carry-over from other donors' samples. The sequencing input was memory CD4+ T cells from PBMCs. The subset here: CD45RA-negative fraction. The rearrangement uses TRBV9 and TRBJ1-1; D possibly corresponds to TRBD1 (6 bases). The CDR3 nucleotides read TGTGCCAGCAGCGTAGGGGGGCAGCTCACTGAAGCTTTCTTT. Translating gives CASSVGGQLTEAFF. Full variable domain (remainder filled in from reference TRBV9 and TRBJ1-1): DSGVTQTPKHLITATGQRVTLRCSPRSGDLSVYWYQQSLDQGLQFLIQYYNGEERAKGNILERFSAQQFPDLHSELNLSSLELGDSALYFCASSVGGQLTEAFFGQGTRLTVV.